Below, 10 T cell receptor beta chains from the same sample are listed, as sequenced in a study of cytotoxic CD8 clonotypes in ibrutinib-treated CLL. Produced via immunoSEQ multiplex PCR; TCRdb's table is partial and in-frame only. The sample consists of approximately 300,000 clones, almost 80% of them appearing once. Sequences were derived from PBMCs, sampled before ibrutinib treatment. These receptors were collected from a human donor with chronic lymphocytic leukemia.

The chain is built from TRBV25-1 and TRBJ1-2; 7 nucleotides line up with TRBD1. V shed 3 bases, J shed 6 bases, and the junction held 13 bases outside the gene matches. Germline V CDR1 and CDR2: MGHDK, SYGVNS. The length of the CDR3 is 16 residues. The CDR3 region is CASSDFFETGLDGYTF. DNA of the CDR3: TGTGCCAGCAGTGATTTTTTCGAGACAGGGTTGGATGGCTACACCTTC.

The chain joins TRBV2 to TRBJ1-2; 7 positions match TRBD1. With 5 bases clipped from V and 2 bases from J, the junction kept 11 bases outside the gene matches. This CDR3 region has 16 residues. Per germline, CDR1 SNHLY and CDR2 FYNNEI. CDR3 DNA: TGTGCCAGCAGTAGAGACAGGGTTGAGGGCAACTATGGCTACACCTTC. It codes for CASSRDRVEGNYGYTF.

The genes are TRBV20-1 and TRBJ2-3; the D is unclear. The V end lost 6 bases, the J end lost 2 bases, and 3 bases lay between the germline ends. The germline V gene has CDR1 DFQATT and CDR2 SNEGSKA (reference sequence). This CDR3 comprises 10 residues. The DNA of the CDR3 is TGCAGTGCCACCACAGATACGCAGTATTTT. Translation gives CSATTDTQYF.

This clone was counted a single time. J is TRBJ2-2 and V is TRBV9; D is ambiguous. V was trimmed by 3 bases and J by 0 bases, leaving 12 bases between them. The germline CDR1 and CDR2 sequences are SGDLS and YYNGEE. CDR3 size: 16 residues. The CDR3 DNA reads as TGTGCCAGCAGCGCTCCGGCGGTGGCGAACACCGGGGAGCTGTTTTTT. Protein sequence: CASSAPAVANTGELFF.

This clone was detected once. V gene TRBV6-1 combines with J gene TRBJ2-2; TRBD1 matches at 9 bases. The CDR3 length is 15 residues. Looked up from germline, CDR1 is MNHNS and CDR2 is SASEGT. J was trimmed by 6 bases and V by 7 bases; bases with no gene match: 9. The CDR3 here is CASTPQGAIAGELFF. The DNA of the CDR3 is TGTGCCAGCACCCCACAGGGGGCCATCGCCGGGGAGCTGTTTTTT.

CDR3 bases: TGTGCCTGGAGCGAACAGCGGGACTACCTCTCCTACGAGCAGTACTTC. It translates to CAWSEQRDYLSYEQYF. The genes are TRBV30 and TRBJ2-7; TRBD2 matches 7 bases. CDR3 length: 16 amino acids. Germline V gives CDR1 GTSNPN, CDR2 SVGIG (reference sequence). The trim removed 3 bases at V and 0 bases at J, leaving 11 bases unmatched. Complete variable domain (other parts from reference TRBV30 and TRBJ2-7): SQTIHQWPATLVQPVGSPLSLECTVEGTSNPNLYWYRQAAGRGLQLLFYSVGIGQISSEVPQNLSASRPQDRQFILSSKKLLLSDSGFYLCAWSEQRDYLSYEQYFGPGTRLTVT.

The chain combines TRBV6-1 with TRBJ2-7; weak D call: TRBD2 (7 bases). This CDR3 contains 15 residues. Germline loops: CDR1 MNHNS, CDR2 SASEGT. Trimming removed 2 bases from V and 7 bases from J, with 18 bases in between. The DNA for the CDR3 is TGTGCCAGCAGTGAATCGGCGGGGGCCTTGGAGGAGCAGTACTTC. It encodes CASSESAGALEEQYF.

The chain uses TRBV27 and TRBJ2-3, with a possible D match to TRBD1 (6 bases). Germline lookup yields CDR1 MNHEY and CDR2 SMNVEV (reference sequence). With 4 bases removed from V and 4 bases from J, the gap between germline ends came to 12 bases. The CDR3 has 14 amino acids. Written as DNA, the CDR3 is TGTGCCAGCAGTTACATCCCAGGGGCAGATACGCAGTATTTT. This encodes CASSYIPGADTQYF.

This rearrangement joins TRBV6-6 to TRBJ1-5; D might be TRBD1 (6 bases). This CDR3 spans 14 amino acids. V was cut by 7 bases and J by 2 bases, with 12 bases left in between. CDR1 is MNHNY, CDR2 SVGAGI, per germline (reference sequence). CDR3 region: CASKDPGGNQPQHF. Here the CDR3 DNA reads TGTGCCAGCAAGGACCCAGGGGGCAATCAGCCCCAGCATTTT.

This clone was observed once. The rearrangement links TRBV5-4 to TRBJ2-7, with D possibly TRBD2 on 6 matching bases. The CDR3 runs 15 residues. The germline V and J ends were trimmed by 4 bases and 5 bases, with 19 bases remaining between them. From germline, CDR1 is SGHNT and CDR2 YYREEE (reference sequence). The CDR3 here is CASSVPGAGGNEQYF. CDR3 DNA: TGTGCCAGCAGCGTACCGGGAGCCGGCGGAAACGAGCAGTACTTC.